This TCR beta chain is from a study of blood T cell repertoires in COVID-19. Study-wide context: The samples span acute and convalescent COVID-19 from the United States, Italy and Spain. The cDNA or gDNA used as material had been derived from T cells, B-cell-depleted T cells, or PBMCs.

V gave up 5 bases and J gave up 1 base; unmatched junction bases: 4. CDR3 length: 14 residues. From germline, CDR1 is LNHDA and CDR2 SQIVND (reference sequence). Study processing details: Using reference gene primer amplification, nucleated cell counts were estimated. TCRdb's table, derived via immunoSEQ multiplex PCR, lists solely in-frame clones and lacks some. D and trimming come from the DNA, and the V and J calls and clone size come from that table. The sample has some 140,000 clones; approximately 82% are singletons. Input material: peripheral blood. The TCR was taken from a man between 60 and 75 years old who had recovered from COVID-19. The chain combines TRBV19 with TRBJ1-1, with TRBD1 identical over 7 bases. The CDR3 bases are TGTGCCAGTAGTTCCCGGACAGGGAACACTGAAGCTTTCTTT. Translating gives CASSSRTGNTEAFF.